This T cell receptor beta chain was identified in a study of CD8 T cells in Susac syndrome. Broader study findings: A relatively small number of individuals underwent TCR sequencing and HLA analysis. Repertoires of Susac syndrome CD4+ T cells lacked clonal expansion.

The CDR3 spans 13 residues. Germline CDR1 MNHEY, CDR2 SVGEGT. The V end lost 5 bases, the J end lost 9 bases, and 16 bases lay between the germline ends. Of note for this clonotype: Its target is not known.

The authors reverse transcribed about 0.45 to 1 ug RNA with random hexamers. The method of amplification for TCR beta CDR3 was immunoSEQ multiplex PCR, covering 54 Vbeta and 13 Jbeta. TCRdb ran MiXCR on the immunoSEQ multiplex PCR reads and lists one entry per CDR3 protein. This sample carries under 200,000 distinct CDR3 sequences, 90% to 95% of them seen once, and the ten largest clones take 0.095% to 0.13%. The sequenced material came from CD4+ T cells from PBMCs. The TCR originated in a human donor with Susac syndrome. This rearrangement joins TRBV6-2 or TRBV6-3 to TRBJ1-2; no clear D. CDR3 nucleotide sequence: TGTGCCAGCAGTCCACACCCAACGGGGAGCTACACCTTC. Its protein is CASSPHPTGSYTF.